This is a list of T cell receptor beta chains from one sample in a study of blood T cell repertoires in COVID-19. The table came from immunoSEQ multiplex PCR; TCRdb's copy has only in-frame clones and leaves some out. Of a few hundred thousand clones in the sample, 84% were seen once. The sequencing sample was made of peripheral blood. Source of these receptors: a woman aged 55-70 years with acute or convalescent COVID-19. Each CDR3 is given with its conserved first and last residue. A D gene is named only where the DNA matches it firmly. Clone sizes are given selectively: once, few, many, or a class where the clone is expanded.

few	NA	TRBV2	TRBJ2-1	TGTGCCAGCAGTGAAAGACTTTCCTACAATGAGCAGTTCTTC	CASSERLSYNEQFF
NA	TRBD2	TRBV5-4	TRBJ2-3	TGTGCCAGCAGCCCTCCGGCGGGGGGCTTGAGAGATACGCAGTATTTT	CASSPPAGGLRDTQYF
once	NA	TRBV5-4	TRBJ1-2	TGTGCCAGCAGTCTGGGGGGGACCCACGATGGCTACACCTTC	CASSLGGTHDGYTF
once	NA	TRBV7-2	TRBJ1-6	TGTGCCAGCAGCTTCTCTCTCTCCAGGGCTTCTAATAATTCACCCCTCCACTTT	CASSFSLSRASNNSPLHF
NA	TRBD2	TRBV5-1	TRBJ2-1	TGCGCCAGCAGCCGGACTAGCGGGGGGCTTAGCTCCTACAATGAGCAGTTCTTC	CASSRTSGGLSSYNEQFF
NA	TRBD2	TRBV11-2	TRBJ2-1	TGTGCCAGCAGCCCCCCCGCTAGCGGGGTAGCCAATGAGCAGTTCTTC	CASSPPASGVANEQFF
NA	NA	TRBV5-1	TRBJ2-5	TGCGCCAGCAGCACGGGGGATCAAGAGACCCAGTACTTC	CASSTGDQETQYF
NA	TRBD1	TRBV6-6	TRBJ2-7	TGTGCCAGCAGTTCCGGACAGGGGAGCTACGAGCAGTACTTC	CASSSGQGSYEQYF
NA	NA	TRBV19	TRBJ1-1	TGTGCCAGTAGTGTTACAGGGCCGGTCGCTGAAGCTTTCTTT	CASSVTGPVAEAFF
NA	TRBD1	TRBV11-2	TRBJ1-6	TGTGCCAGCAGACCACGACAGGGGGCTTTAGTTAATTCACCCCTCCACTTT	CASRPRQGALVNSPLHF
NA	TRBD1	TRBV9	TRBJ1-6	TGTGCCAGCAGCGGACAGGGGACCTATAATTCACCCCTCCACTTT	CASSGQGTYNSPLHF
NA	NA	TRBV5-6	TRBJ2-3	TGTGCCAGCAGCTTGCTGGACTCTGGACAGACTAGCACAGATACGCAGTATTTT	CASSLLDSGQTSTDTQYF
NA	NA	TRBV2	TRBJ1-1	TGTGCCAGCAGTCCCCAGGGAACTCTTGAAGCTTTCTTT	CASSPQGTLEAFF
NA	NA	TRBV19	TRBJ1-5	TGTGCCAGTGATTCGGGTGGTAGCAATCAGCCCCAGCATTTT	CASDSGGSNQPQHF
NA	TRBD1	TRBV19	TRBJ1-1	TGTGCCAGTAGTATACCCCGGGACAGGGAAACAGGGAACACTGAAGCTTTCTTT	CASSIPRDRETGNTEAFF